These 11 T cell receptor beta chains were sequenced from one sample in a study of identical twins. TCRdb independently ran MiXCR on the 5' RACE reads; one entry per CDR3 protein. The sample contains a few hundred thousand distinct CDR3 sequences, approximately 9.6% of which appear only once. A further study also used this sample, focusing on yellow fever vaccine responses in identical twins.

The sequenced sample was PBMCs. The receptors stem from a woman aged 18-30 years in good health.

This clonotype was seen at least ten times. In DNA, the CDR3 is TGTGCCAGCAGCCAAGATCTGGCTAGCTTGGGGGATACGCAGTATTTT. Translated, it gives CASSQDLASLGDTQYF. This chain uses TRBV3-1 with TRBJ2-3, with D possibly matching TRBD2 (5 bases). Trimming left V 0 bases short and J 6 bases short, with 16 bases between. This CDR3 has 16 residues. The V gene's germline CDR1 is LGHDT and CDR2 YNNKEL (reference sequence).

The sample holds many counts of this clonotype. CDR3 amino acids: CASRRTGGKETQYF. Here the CDR3 DNA reads TGTGCCAGCAGGCGGACAGGGGGAAAGGAGACCCAGTACTTC. J is TRBJ2-5 and V is TRBV7-2, with 10 bases identical to TRBD1. Trimming removed 6 bases from V and 5 bases from J; junction bases left unmatched: 6. This CDR3 comprises 14 residues. Germline CDR1 is SGHTA and CDR2 is FQGNSA.

In this sample, this clonotype turned up many times. This chain connects TRBV3-1 to TRBJ2-1; D uncertain. CDR1 and CDR2 (germline): LGHDT, YNNKEL (reference sequence). Trimming pared 1 base from V and 10 bases from J, leaving 8 bases between. CDR3 length: 12 amino acids. DNA of the CDR3: TGTGCCAGCAGCCAAGGGTGGACGGAGCAGTTCTTC. The encoded protein is CASSQGWTEQFF.

About this clonotype itself: Germline is not matched at one junction end, which may reflect a read error. The gene calls are TRBV3-1 and TRBJ2-5; TRBD2 might be the D (5 bases). The V gene's germline CDR1 is LGHDT and CDR2 YNNKEL (reference sequence). This CDR3 has 15 amino acids. This CDR3 reads CATSRDEGEQETQYF. The CDR3 region has the DNA TGTGCCACCAGCCGCGACGAGGGAGAGCAAGAGACCCAGTACTTC.

J is TRBJ1-1 and V is TRBV12-3 or TRBV12-4; D gene ambiguous. V was shortened by 3 bases and J by 11 bases, with 13 bases between the two germline ends. The CDR3 contains 12 residues. The CDR3 loop reads CASSLPGSGAFF. For the CDR3, the DNA is TGTGCCAGCAGTTTGCCGGGATCGGGGGCTTTCTTT.

V is TRBV6-2 or TRBV6-3 and J is TRBJ1-5, with TRBD1 matching over 7 bases. This CDR3 is built from 20 residues. The V segment lost 5 bases and the J segment 0 bases; nucleotides outside the gene matches: 19. In germline, CDR1 is MNHEY, CDR2 SVGEGT. CDR3 in amino acids: CASSRAHLGPGGNSNQPQHF. Here the CDR3 DNA reads TGTGCCAGCAGTCGCGCCCACTTAGGGCCAGGGGGAAATAGCAATCAGCCCCAGCATTTT.

Many counts were recorded for this clonotype. The chain carries TRBV6-2 or TRBV6-3 and TRBJ2-1; D tentatively fits TRBD1 or TRBD2 (6 bases each). V dropped 2 bases and J dropped 6 bases, with 8 bases sitting between them. Germline V gene lookup returns CDR1 MNHEY and CDR2 SVGEGT. The CDR3 has 13 residues. The CDR3 loop is CASSYGGGNEQFF. The CDR3 nucleotides are TGTGCCAGCAGTTACGGAGGGGGCAATGAGCAGTTCTTC.

The rearrangement links TRBV2 to TRBJ1-5, with D hard to call. The CDR3 extends over 14 amino acids. CDR1 is SNHLY and CDR2 is FYNNEI in the germline V gene. Trimming left V 2 bases short and J 4 bases short, with 9 bases between. CDR3 in DNA: TGTGCCAGCAGTGAATTCCTGGGAAATCAGCCCCAGCATTTT. It encodes CASSEFLGNQPQHF.

This clonotype was observed many times. V usage is TRBV25-1 and J usage is TRBJ2-3; no clear D. The CDR3 has 16 amino acids. Germline CDR1 is MGHDK and CDR2 is SYGVNS. Trimming left V 1 base short and J 5 bases short, with 16 bases between. The CDR3 region has the DNA TGTGCCAGCAGTGAATTTGGCAGGCCAACTAAAGATACGCAGTATTTT. Translation gives CASSEFGRPTKDTQYF.

As to this clonotype: A much more abundant neighbour one base away suggests this may be a read error. This chain links TRBV2 with TRBJ2-7, with TRBD1 matching 9 bases. Germline assignment: CDR1 SNHLY and CDR2 FYNNEI. The trim removed 3 bases at V and 1 base at J, leaving 1 base unmatched. This CDR3 has 14 residues. The CDR3 DNA reads as TGTGCCAGCAGTGAGGACAGGGGTTCCTACGAGCAGTACTTC. This gives the protein CASSEDRGSYEQYF.

The V gene is TRBV5-1, the J gene TRBJ1-1, with TRBD1 matching over 7 bases. The CDR3 loop spans 18 amino acids. Per germline, CDR1 SGHRS and CDR2 YFSETQ. V trimming: 0 bases; J trimming: 5 bases; junction bases outside the gene matches: 16. CDR3 region: CASSLARRLPGGRTEAFF. The CDR3 DNA reads TGCGCCAGCAGCTTGGCCCGCAGACTTCCAGGGGGTCGGACTGAAGCTTTCTTT.